This TCR beta chain is drawn from a study of siplizumab effects on memory and regulatory T cells. Approximately 10^5 TCR templates underwent assay in every sample. Profiled with immunoSEQ multiplex PCR; TCRdb holds only in-frame clones, not every one. Among 87,000 or so clones listed, roughly 94% were seen once. The germline V gene has CDR1 SEHNR and CDR2 FQNEAQ (reference sequence). Deletions cut 3 bases from V and 2 bases from J, with 8 bases between. The CDR3 length is 14 residues. The study, taken as a whole, reports: Memory cells seemed less diverse than naive T cells, which seemed major alloresponse contributors. Treg origin accounted for an average of around 67% of mappable alloreactive CD4+ clones with siplizumab and about 30% in controls.

For this clone: The antigen is undetermined.

This chain joins TRBV7-9 and TRBJ2-1; the D is unclear. Source material: non-Treg CD4+ T cells sorted from blood. The sequence derives from a human donor in good health. DNA of the CDR3: TGTGCCAGCAGCTTTGGAACAGCCTACAATGAGCAGTTCTTC. Protein product: CASSFGTAYNEQFF.